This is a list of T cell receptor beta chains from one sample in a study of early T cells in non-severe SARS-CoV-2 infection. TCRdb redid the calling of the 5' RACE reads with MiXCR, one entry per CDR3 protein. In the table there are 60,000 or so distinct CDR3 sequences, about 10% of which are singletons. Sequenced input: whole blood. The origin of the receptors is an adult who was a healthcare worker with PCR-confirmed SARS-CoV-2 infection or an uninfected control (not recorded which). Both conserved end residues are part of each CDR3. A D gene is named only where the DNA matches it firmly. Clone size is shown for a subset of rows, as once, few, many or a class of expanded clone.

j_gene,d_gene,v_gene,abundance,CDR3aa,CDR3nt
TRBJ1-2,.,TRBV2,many,CASSGQFDYGYTF,TGTGCCAGCAGTGGACAGTTCGACTATGGCTACACCTTC
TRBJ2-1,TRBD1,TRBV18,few,CASSRGQGHNEQFF,TGTGCCAGCTCACGGGGACAGGGACACAATGAGCAGTTCTTC
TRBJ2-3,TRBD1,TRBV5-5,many,CASSLDRDRGTDTQYF,TGTGCCAGCAGCTTGGACCGGGACAGGGGGACCGATACGCAGTATTTT
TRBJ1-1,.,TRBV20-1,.,CSARDPSRGTEAFF,TGCAGTGCTAGAGATCCATCCAGAGGGACTGAAGCTTTCTTT
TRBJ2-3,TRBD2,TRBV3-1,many,CASSLEFRAGEGTDTQYF,TGTGCCAGCAGCCTAGAATTTCGAGCGGGGGAAGGCACAGATACGCAGTATTTT
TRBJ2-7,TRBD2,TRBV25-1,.,CASETSGGDEQYF,TGTGCCAGCGAGACTAGCGGGGGGGACGAGCAGTACTTC
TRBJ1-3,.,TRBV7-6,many,CASSSPHSGNTIYF,TGTGCCAGCAGCTCCCCTCACTCTGGAAACACCATATATTTT
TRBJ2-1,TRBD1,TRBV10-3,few,CAISETGQPYNEQFF,TGTGCCATCAGTGAGACGGGACAGCCTTACAATGAGCAGTTCTTC
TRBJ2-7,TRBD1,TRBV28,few,CASSSVNRGPYEQYF,TGTGCCAGCAGTTCGGTGAACAGGGGGCCATACGAGCAGTACTTC
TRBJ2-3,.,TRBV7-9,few,CASSFSRQDSTDTQYF,TGTGCCAGCAGCTTTTCCCGACAGGACAGCACAGATACGCAGTATTTT
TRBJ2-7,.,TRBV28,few,CASSLTGYEQYF,TGTGCCAGCAGTTTAACAGGGTACGAGCAGTACTTC
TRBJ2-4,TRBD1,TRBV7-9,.,CASSSQGSKNIQYF,TGTGCCAGCAGCTCACAGGGGAGCAAAAACATTCAGTACTTC
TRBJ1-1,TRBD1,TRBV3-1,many,CASSQSWDRAVETEAFF,TGTGCCAGCAGCCAGTCTTGGGACAGGGCCGTCGAAACTGAAGCTTTCTTT
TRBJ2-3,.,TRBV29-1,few,CTVSLGTSTDTQYF,TGCACGGTATCCCTCGGTACTAGCACAGATACGCAGTATTTT
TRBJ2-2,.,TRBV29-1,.,CSVLGEYTGELFF,TGCAGCGTGCTGGGGGAATACACCGGGGAGCTGTTTTTT
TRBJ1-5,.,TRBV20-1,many,CSASSGKISNQPQHF,TGCAGTGCTAGTAGCGGTAAAATAAGCAATCAGCCCCAGCATTTT
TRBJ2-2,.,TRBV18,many,CASADKNTGELFF,TGTGCCAGCGCGGACAAGAACACCGGGGAGCTGTTTTTT
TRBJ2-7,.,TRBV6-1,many,CASIPPAGTYEQYF,TGTGCCAGCATTCCCCCAGCCGGTACCTACGAGCAGTACTTC
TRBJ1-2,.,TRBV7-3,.,CASSADPNYGYTF,TGTGCCAGCAGCGCAGACCCGAACTATGGCTACACCTTC
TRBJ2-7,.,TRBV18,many,CASSPSTTTEQYF,TGTGCCAGCTCACCAAGTACGACAACCGAGCAGTACTTC
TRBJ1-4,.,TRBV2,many,CASSEVFGEKLFF,TGTGCCAGCAGTGAAGTGTTCGGTGAAAAACTGTTTTTT
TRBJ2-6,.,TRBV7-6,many,CASSLALGPRNSGANVLTF,TGTGCCAGCAGCTTAGCGTTGGGACCGAGAAACTCTGGGGCCAACGTCCTGACTTTC
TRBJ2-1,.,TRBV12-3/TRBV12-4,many,CASSSTNSPYNEQFF,TGTGCCAGCAGTTCGACTAACTCCCCTTACAATGAGCAGTTCTTC
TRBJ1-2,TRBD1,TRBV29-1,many,CSVRTGEGYTF,TGCAGCGTAAGGACAGGGGAAGGCTACACCTTC
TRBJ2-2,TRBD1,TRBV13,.,CASSIRLTGLDTGELFF,TGTGCCAGCAGCATCCGCTTGACAGGGTTAGACACCGGGGAGCTGTTTTTT
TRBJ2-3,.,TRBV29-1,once,CSWGKDTQYF,TGCAGCTGGGGGAAGGATACGCAGTATTTT
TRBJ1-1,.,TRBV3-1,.,CASGDSFLWGAEAFF,TGTGCCAGCGGAGACAGTTTCTTATGGGGGGCTGAAGCTTTCTTT
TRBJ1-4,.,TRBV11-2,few,CASSLDGPLAGLKKLFF,TGTGCCAGCAGCTTAGACGGGCCCTTGGCGGGGCTGAAAAAACTGTTTTTT
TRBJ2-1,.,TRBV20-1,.,CSARWSSYNEQFF,TGCAGTGCTAGATGGAGCTCCTACAATGAGCAGTTCTTC
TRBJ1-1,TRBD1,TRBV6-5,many,CASSWTWTGGTEAFF,TGTGCCAGCAGTTGGACCTGGACAGGCGGCACTGAAGCTTTCTTT
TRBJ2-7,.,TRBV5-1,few,CASSLERGSYEQYF,TGCGCCAGCAGCTTGGAACGGGGCTCCTACGAGCAGTACTTC
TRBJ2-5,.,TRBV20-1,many,CSARPVAETQYF,TGCAGTGCTAGACCGGTAGCCGAGACCCAGTACTTC